This T cell receptor (beta chain) was documented in a study of OX40 agonist ivuxolimab in advanced cancers. Sequencing used immunoSEQ multiplex PCR; TCRdb keeps in-frame clones, though not all of them. This table holds 40,000 to 55,000 clones, 80% to 90% found once. The source was CD4+ or CD8+ T cells sorted from blood, collected in a trial of the OX40 agonist ivuxolimab. This TCR came from an adult with an advanced solid tumor such as melanoma, head and neck, liver or kidney cancer.

CDR3 nucleotides: TGTGCCAGCTGTCGGGCCTATAATGAAAAACTGTTTTTT. It is translated as CASCRAYNEKLFF. This sequence joins TRBV27 and TRBJ1-4; D is undetermined. The CDR3 loop spans 13 amino acids. CDR1 and CDR2 from the germline V gene are MNHEY and SMNVEV (reference sequence). With 8 bases removed from V and 4 bases from J, the gap between germline ends came to 11 bases.